A selection of T cell receptor beta chains follows, all from one sample in a study of Ad26.COV2.S vaccination and SARS-CoV-2 variants. The repertoire was sequenced with immunoSEQ multiplex PCR; TCRdb's copy has only in-frame clones and lacks some. The table includes about 350,000 clones, roughly 85% detected once. The sequenced sample was peripheral blood, obtained in a trial of Ad26.COV2.S vaccine versus placebo. Receptor source: a person aged 18-60 years who received the Ad26.COV2.S COVID-19 vaccine or a placebo. Both conserved end residues are part of each CDR3. The D gene is left open where the match is weak. Size is stated for part of the rows, as once, few or many counts, or as a class when the clone is expanded.

D gene: TRBD1; V gene: TRBV20-1; clone size: .; J gene: TRBJ2-1; CDR3 protein: CSASTGQGNNEQFF; CDR3 DNA: TGCAGTGCTAGTACGGGACAGGGAAACAATGAGCAGTTCTTC
D gene: .; V gene: TRBV19; clone size: .; J gene: TRBJ1-5; CDR3 protein: CASSIGRGARVSNQPQHF; CDR3 DNA: TGTGCCAGTAGTATAGGCCGAGGGGCTAGGGTGAGTAATCAGCCCCAGCATTTT
D gene: .; V gene: TRBV11-2; clone size: .; J gene: TRBJ1-6; CDR3 protein: CASSAGTSYNSPLHF; CDR3 DNA: TGTGCCAGCAGCGCCGGGACATCGTATAATTCACCCCTCCACTTT
D gene: TRBD1; V gene: TRBV27; clone size: .; J gene: TRBJ1-2; CDR3 protein: CASSMGQGHLSSF; CDR3 DNA: TGTGCCAGCAGTATGGGACAGGGGCATCTATCCTCCTTC
D gene: TRBD2; V gene: TRBV7-8; clone size: .; J gene: TRBJ2-5; CDR3 protein: CASSSLAGDPQETQYF; CDR3 DNA: TGTGCCAGCAGCTCCCTAGCGGGGGACCCCCAAGAGACCCAGTACTTC
D gene: .; V gene: TRBV7-2; clone size: .; J gene: TRBJ1-5; CDR3 protein: CASSLGPGRNQPQHF; CDR3 DNA: TGTGCCAGCAGCTTAGGCCCGGGGAGAAATCAGCCCCAGCATTTT
D gene: .; V gene: TRBV19; clone size: .; J gene: TRBJ1-1; CDR3 protein: CASLARGRTEAFF; CDR3 DNA: TGTGCCAGTTTGGCTCGGGGGAGGACTGAAGCTTTCTTT
D gene: .; V gene: TRBV27; clone size: .; J gene: TRBJ2-1; CDR3 protein: CASSPRQGRGNEQFF; CDR3 DNA: TGTGCCAGCAGTCCCCGACAGGGCCGGGGGAATGAGCAGTTCTTC
D gene: .; V gene: TRBV3-1/TRBV3-2; clone size: once; J gene: TRBJ2-7; CDR3 protein: CASSQEWCRNHEQYF; CDR3 DNA: TGTGCCAGCAGCCAAGAGTGGTGCCGGAACCACGAGCAGTACTTC
D gene: TRBD1; V gene: TRBV15; clone size: .; J gene: TRBJ2-3; CDR3 protein: CATSRDAEGQGLDTQYF; CDR3 DNA: TGTGCCACCAGCAGAGACGCTGAGGGACAGGGTCTGGATACGCAGTATTTT
D gene: .; V gene: TRBV4-3; clone size: .; J gene: TRBJ2-6; CDR3 protein: CASSQTASGANVLTF; CDR3 DNA: TGCGCCAGCAGCCAAACAGCCTCTGGGGCCAACGTCCTGACTTTC
D gene: .; V gene: TRBV29-1; clone size: .; J gene: TRBJ2-5; CDR3 protein: CSVESHIQETQYF; CDR3 DNA: TGCAGCGTTGAAAGCCACATCCAAGAGACCCAGTACTTC
D gene: .; V gene: TRBV7-2; clone size: few; J gene: TRBJ2-7; CDR3 protein: CASSLGSGNTYEQYF; CDR3 DNA: TGTGCCAGCAGCTTAGGGAGCGGAAATACCTACGAGCAGTACTTC
D gene: .; V gene: TRBV27; clone size: .; J gene: TRBJ2-7; CDR3 protein: CASSWASNSYEQYF; CDR3 DNA: TGTGCCAGCAGTTGGGCCTCCAACTCCTACGAGCAGTACTTC
D gene: .; V gene: TRBV5-1; clone size: .; J gene: TRBJ1-1; CDR3 protein: CASSFRVFGTEAFF; CDR3 DNA: TGCGCCAGCAGCTTCAGGGTTTTTGGCACTGAAGCTTTCTTT
D gene: .; V gene: TRBV6-5; clone size: .; J gene: TRBJ2-3; CDR3 protein: CASSYLDTQYF; CDR3 DNA: TGTGCCAGCAGTTACTTAGATACGCAGTATTTT
D gene: .; V gene: TRBV10-1; clone size: .; J gene: TRBJ1-1; CDR3 protein: CASSVQGNTEAFF; CDR3 DNA: TGCGCCAGCAGTGTTCAGGGGAACACTGAAGCTTTCTTT
D gene: .; V gene: TRBV18; clone size: once; J gene: TRBJ2-1; CDR3 protein: CASSPGVTEQFF; CDR3 DNA: TGTGCCAGCTCACCAGGGGTCACGGAGCAGTTCTTC
D gene: TRBD2; V gene: TRBV9; clone size: .; J gene: TRBJ2-5; CDR3 protein: CASSFGGPGGQETQYF; CDR3 DNA: TGTGCCAGCAGCTTCGGAGGCCCGGGGGGGCAAGAGACCCAGTACTTC
D gene: .; V gene: TRBV6-5; clone size: .; J gene: TRBJ2-7; CDR3 protein: CASPGKSYEQYF; CDR3 DNA: TGTGCCAGCCCTGGGAAGTCCTACGAGCAGTACTTC
D gene: .; V gene: TRBV21-1; clone size: few; J gene: TRBJ1-5; CDR3 protein: CASSKVKVKYTQPQHF; CDR3 DNA: TGTGCCAGCAGCAAAGTAAAGGTAAAATACACTCAGCCCCAGCATTTT
D gene: .; V gene: TRBV30; clone size: once; J gene: TRBJ1-5; CDR3 protein: CAWSPQGNQPQHF; CDR3 DNA: TGTGCCTGGAGTCCACAGGGAAATCAGCCCCAGCATTTT
D gene: TRBD1; V gene: TRBV5-5; clone size: few; J gene: TRBJ2-3; CDR3 protein: CASSSFGTAPTDTQYF; CDR3 DNA: TGTGCCAGCAGCTCATTCGGGACAGCACCCACAGATACGCAGTATTTT
D gene: .; V gene: TRBV2; clone size: .; J gene: TRBJ2-6; CDR3 protein: CASSGKGSSGANVLTF; CDR3 DNA: TGTGCCAGCAGTGGCAAGGGGAGCTCTGGGGCCAACGTCCTGACTTTC
D gene: .; V gene: TRBV7-2; clone size: .; J gene: TRBJ1-5; CDR3 protein: CASNWKGNSNQPQHF; CDR3 DNA: TGTGCCAGCAACTGGAAGGGGAATAGCAATCAGCCCCAGCATTTT
D gene: TRBD2; V gene: TRBV6-2/TRBV6-3; clone size: few; J gene: TRBJ2-2; CDR3 protein: CASSSPGLRNTGELFF; CDR3 DNA: TGTGCCAGCAGTAGCCCGGGACTAAGGAACACCGGGGAGCTGTTTTTT
D gene: TRBD1; V gene: TRBV9; clone size: .; J gene: TRBJ2-1; CDR3 protein: CASSVHRDSYNEQFF; CDR3 DNA: TGTGCCAGCAGCGTCCACCGGGACAGCTACAATGAGCAGTTCTTC
D gene: TRBD1; V gene: TRBV6-5; clone size: .; J gene: TRBJ1-5; CDR3 protein: CASSSRGQGGQPQHF; CDR3 DNA: TGTGCCAGCAGCTCGAGGGGGCAGGGCGGCCAGCCCCAGCATTTT
D gene: .; V gene: TRBV5-4; clone size: .; J gene: TRBJ1-4; CDR3 protein: CASSLGGTTSWEKLFF; CDR3 DNA: TGTGCCAGCAGCTTGGGAGGGACAACCAGTTGGGAAAAACTGTTTTTT
D gene: .; V gene: TRBV5-1; clone size: .; J gene: TRBJ2-7; CDR3 protein: CASSRDDIRYEQYF; CDR3 DNA: TGCGCCAGCAGCCGCGACGACATCCGCTACGAGCAGTACTTC
D gene: TRBD2; V gene: TRBV7-6; clone size: .; J gene: TRBJ2-7; CDR3 protein: CASSRNGAGTRVYEQYF; CDR3 DNA: TGTGCCAGCAGCCGAAACGGAGCCGGGACTAGGGTCTACGAGCAGTACTTC
D gene: .; V gene: TRBV11-2; clone size: .; J gene: TRBJ2-3; CDR3 protein: CASSSRTQYF; CDR3 DNA: TGTGCCAGCAGCTCCCGAACGCAGTATTTT
D gene: .; V gene: TRBV9; clone size: .; J gene: TRBJ2-7; CDR3 protein: CASSTGGFSEQYF; CDR3 DNA: TGTGCCAGCAGCACAGGTGGGTTTAGCGAGCAGTACTTC
D gene: .; V gene: TRBV5-1; clone size: .; J gene: TRBJ2-7; CDR3 protein: CASSLEGGPYPSYEQYF; CDR3 DNA: TGCGCCAGCAGCTTGGAGGGGGGACCCTACCCCTCCTACGAGCAGTACTTC
D gene: TRBD1; V gene: TRBV5-1; clone size: once; J gene: TRBJ1-2; CDR3 protein: CASSFVGQGAGGYTF; CDR3 DNA: TGCGCCAGCAGCTTCGTAGGACAGGGGGCGGGTGGCTACACCTTC
D gene: TRBD1; V gene: TRBV19; clone size: .; J gene: TRBJ1-2; CDR3 protein: CASSITPQGYYGYTF; CDR3 DNA: TGTGCCAGTAGTATAACCCCACAGGGGTACTATGGCTACACCTTC
D gene: TRBD1; V gene: TRBV30; clone size: .; J gene: TRBJ1-1; CDR3 protein: CAWSRDSLNTEAFF; CDR3 DNA: TGTGCCTGGAGTAGGGACAGCCTGAACACTGAAGCTTTCTTT
D gene: TRBD2; V gene: TRBV2; clone size: .; J gene: TRBJ2-5; CDR3 protein: CATQGTSRETQYF; CDR3 DNA: TGTGCCACCCAGGGGACTAGTCGGGAGACCCAGTACTTC
D gene: TRBD1; V gene: TRBV7-2; clone size: .; J gene: TRBJ1-2; CDR3 protein: CASSEGTANYGYTF; CDR3 DNA: TGTGCCAGCAGCGAAGGGACAGCTAACTATGGCTACACCTTC
D gene: .; V gene: TRBV29-1; clone size: .; J gene: TRBJ1-2; CDR3 protein: CSSQVLDYGYTF; CDR3 DNA: TGCAGCTCTCAGGTTTTAGACTATGGCTACACCTTC
D gene: .; V gene: TRBV28; clone size: .; J gene: TRBJ2-7; CDR3 protein: CASSGSPPGVREQYF; CDR3 DNA: TGTGCCAGCAGTGGGAGCCCCCCGGGGGTGAGGGAGCAGTACTTC
D gene: .; V gene: TRBV10-1; clone size: .; J gene: TRBJ2-3; CDR3 protein: CASSEERNTDTQYF; CDR3 DNA: TGCGCCAGCAGTGAAGAGCGGAACACAGATACGCAGTATTTT
D gene: TRBD2; V gene: TRBV5-5; clone size: .; J gene: TRBJ2-2; CDR3 protein: CASSLTSVYTGELFF; CDR3 DNA: TGTGCCAGCAGCTTGACTAGCGTTTACACCGGGGAGCTGTTTTTT
D gene: TRBD2; V gene: TRBV11-2; clone size: .; J gene: TRBJ2-7; CDR3 protein: CASSLLSSGSPYEQYF; CDR3 DNA: TGTGCCAGCAGCTTATTATCTAGCGGGAGCCCCTACGAGCAGTACTTC
D gene: .; V gene: TRBV9; clone size: .; J gene: TRBJ2-7; CDR3 protein: CASSVAVGVSYEQYF; CDR3 DNA: TGTGCCAGCAGCGTCGCCGTGGGGGTCTCCTACGAGCAGTACTTC
D gene: .; V gene: TRBV7-6; clone size: .; J gene: TRBJ2-7; CDR3 protein: CASSLKESYEQYF; CDR3 DNA: TGTGCCAGCAGCTTAAAAGAGTCTTACGAGCAGTACTTC
D gene: .; V gene: TRBV5-1; clone size: .; J gene: TRBJ2-7; CDR3 protein: CASSLGGEEQYF; CDR3 DNA: TGCGCCAGCAGCTTGGGCGGGGAAGAGCAGTACTTC
D gene: .; V gene: TRBV11-2; clone size: medium-sized; J gene: TRBJ2-7; CDR3 protein: CASGPGGAYEQYF; CDR3 DNA: TGTGCCAGCGGCCCCGGAGGGGCCTACGAGCAGTACTTC
D gene: TRBD2; V gene: TRBV6-2/TRBV6-3; clone size: .; J gene: TRBJ2-7; CDR3 protein: CASSYSASGRAHEQYF; CDR3 DNA: TGTGCCAGCAGTTACTCGGCGAGCGGGAGAGCGCACGAGCAGTACTTC
D gene: .; V gene: TRBV21-1; clone size: once; J gene: TRBJ1-6; CDR3 protein: CASSKEEGNRSPLHF; CDR3 DNA: TGTGCCAGCAGCAAAGAGGAGGGGAATCGATCACCCCTCCACTTT
D gene: .; V gene: TRBV11-2; clone size: .; J gene: TRBJ2-1; CDR3 protein: CASTLRFTIYNEQFF; CDR3 DNA: TGTGCCAGCACCCTACGCTTTACTATCTACAATGAGCAGTTCTTC
D gene: .; V gene: TRBV6-5; clone size: .; J gene: TRBJ1-2; CDR3 protein: CASSYTPGFYGYTF; CDR3 DNA: TGTGCCAGCAGTTACACGCCAGGGTTCTATGGCTACACCTTC
D gene: .; V gene: TRBV27; clone size: .; J gene: TRBJ2-2; CDR3 protein: CASSLSGITGELFF; CDR3 DNA: TGTGCCAGCAGTTTATCAGGGATAACCGGGGAGCTGTTTTTT
D gene: .; V gene: TRBV7-2; clone size: .; J gene: TRBJ1-1; CDR3 protein: CASSSLGYTEAFF; CDR3 DNA: TGTGCCAGCAGCTCCCTTGGTTACACTGAAGCTTTCTTT